Following are 15 T cell receptor beta chains from one sample sequenced in a study of shared clonotypes between healthy human individuals. The repertoire was sequenced with immunoSEQ multiplex PCR; TCRdb's copy has only in-frame clones and lacks some. The sample holds 2 million to 2.5 million clones; approximately 95% are singletons and the top ten take approximately 0.13%. The sequenced sample was naive CD4+ T cells sorted from blood. Subset given: CD45RA+ positively selected. The receptors shown here come from a man younger than 35 in good health.

For this clone: The same CDR3 can be traced to other DNA sequences in this sample. V usage is TRBV6-6 and J usage is TRBJ2-5; 8 bases match TRBD1. The V gene's germline CDR1 is MNHNY and CDR2 SVGAGI (reference sequence). There are 14 residues in the CDR3. V trimming: 2 bases; J trimming: 2 bases; junction bases outside the gene matches: 1. The CDR3 DNA sequence: TGTGCCAGCAGTTACGGACAGGGTCAAGAGACCCAGTACTTC. Its translation: CASSYGQGQETQYF.

Remarks on this clone: The same CDR3 arises from other DNA sequences in this sample as well. This chain uses TRBV7-2 with TRBJ1-4; D remains ambiguous. CDR3 length: 15 residues. Germline lookup yields CDR1 SGHTA and CDR2 FQGNSA. V lost 3 bases to trimming and J lost 0 bases, with 8 bases between them. The CDR3 region has the DNA TGTGCCAGCAGCTTGGAGTATGCAACTAATGAAAAACTGTTTTTT. The encoded protein is CASSLEYATNEKLFF.

This chain joins TRBV7-6 and TRBJ2-1; 9 bases line up with TRBD2. Germline assignment: CDR1 SGHVS and CDR2 FNYEAQ. The CDR3 runs 16 residues. After removal of 0 bases from V and 5 bases from J, the junction contained 5 bases not matched to a gene. The CDR3 sequence is CASSLAPSGAHNEQFF. The CDR3 DNA sequence: TGTGCCAGCAGCTTAGCCCCTAGCGGGGCCCACAATGAGCAGTTCTTC.

The chain recombines TRBV5-4 with TRBJ2-1, with D unresolved. The length of the CDR3 is 13 residues. The germline CDR1 and CDR2 sequences are SGHNT and YYREEE (reference sequence). Trimming cost V 2 bases and J 6 bases, with 9 bases left between them. The CDR3: CASSFEPRNEQFF. CDR3 coding DNA: TGTGCCAGCAGCTTCGAACCTCGCAATGAGCAGTTCTTC.

In its sample, this clone was seen once. The chain couples TRBV28 to TRBJ2-7; TRBD1 is a possible D gene (6 bases). V shed 2 bases and J shed 3 bases, with 14 bases lying between them. The V gene's germline CDR1 is MDHEN and CDR2 SYDVKM. The CDR3 has 15 amino acids. The CDR3 DNA reads as TGTGCCAGCAGTTTACCCTATATGGACAGCTACGAGCAGTACTTC. Protein sequence: CASSLPYMDSYEQYF.

The CDR3 is CASSPGSHLGYTF. CDR3 in DNA: TGTGCCAGCAGTCCAGGCAGCCATTTGGGCTACACCTTC. The J gene is TRBJ1-2, the V gene TRBV9, with D unresolved. The CDR3 covers 13 residues. The germline gives CDR1 SGDLS, CDR2 YYNGEE. With 5 bases removed from V and 8 bases from J, the gap between germline ends came to 16 bases.

This chain connects TRBV5-1 to TRBJ2-7; the D gene is possibly TRBD2 (5 bases). Trimming took off 4 bases at V and 0 bases at J, with 17 bases between the two ends. Germline V gene data show CDR1 as SGHRS and CDR2 as YFSETQ. This CDR3 region has 16 residues. CDR3 in amino acids: CASSQPGSVSSYEQYF. The CDR3 DNA is TGCGCCAGCAGCCAACCGGGGTCTGTGAGCTCCTACGAGCAGTACTTC.

This chain connects TRBV11-2 to TRBJ2-5; D assignment may be TRBD1 or TRBD2 (6 bases each). The CDR3 is 16 amino acids. Trimming pared 0 bases from V and 5 bases from J, leaving 16 bases between. Germline CDR1 SGHAT, CDR2 FQNNGV. This chain's CDR3 is CASSLETGRLGETQYF. In DNA, the CDR3 is TGTGCCAGCAGCTTAGAAACAGGGAGGTTGGGGGAGACCCAGTACTTC.

The chain employs TRBV4-3 and TRBJ1-2, with unresolved D. V was pared by 1 base and J by 6 bases, with 15 bases between. CDR3 size: 15 residues. In germline, CDR1 is LGHNA, CDR2 YSLEER. The CDR3 DNA reads TGCGCCAGCAGCCAAGTTATCCGGACTGGGGATGGCTACACCTTC. It specifies CASSQVIRTGDGYTF.

The chain uses TRBV9 and TRBJ1-3, with 8 bases identical to TRBD1. From germline, CDR1 is SGDLS and CDR2 YYNGEE. Germline trimming cut 3 bases from V and 0 bases from J; bases unmatched to any gene: 5. This CDR3 region has 16 residues. The CDR3 DNA is TGTGCCAGCAGCGGACAGGGGACCTACTCTGGAAACACCATATATTTT. As protein: CASSGQGTYSGNTIYF.

The chain has TRBV5-4 and TRBJ2-1; a possible D gene is TRBD2 (7 bases). The CDR3 consists of 15 residues. Germline V gene lookup returns CDR1 SGHNT and CDR2 YYREEE (reference sequence). Trimming cost V 2 bases and J 3 bases, with 12 bases left between them. The CDR3 DNA sequence: TGTGCCAGCAGCTTTTCGGGGGGCAACTACAATGAGCAGTTCTTC. Translation gives CASSFSGGNYNEQFF.

This chain links TRBV4-3 with TRBJ1-5; D is uncertain. Germline CDR1 LGHNA, CDR2 YSLEER. Trimming took off 0 bases at V and 4 bases at J, with 10 bases between the two ends. The CDR3 extends over 15 amino acids. CDR3 sequence: CASSQELAPNQPQHF. CDR3 nucleotides: TGCGCCAGCAGCCAAGAGTTAGCACCAAATCAGCCCCAGCATTTT.

The V gene is TRBV7-9, the J gene TRBJ1-6; no reliable D call. Trimming took off 5 bases at V and 6 bases at J, with 8 bases between the two ends. Germline values: CDR1 SEHNR, CDR2 FQNEAQ (reference sequence). The CDR3 extends over 13 amino acids. Written as DNA, the CDR3 is TGTGCCAGCAGCCCGCACGGTAATTCACCCCTCCACTTT. Translation gives CASSPHGNSPLHF.

This chain connects TRBV28 to TRBJ2-2, with D possibly matching TRBD1 (5 bases). CDR1 is MDHEN, CDR2 SYDVKM, per germline. The CDR3 loop spans 17 amino acids. V lost 4 bases and J 1 base, leaving 16 bases between the germline ends. The CDR3, as DNA: TGTGCCAGCAGTTCCACAGGTCCCCCGGGGAACACCGGGGAGCTGTTTTTT. Translation: CASSSTGPPGNTGELFF.

Remarks on this clone: Other DNA sequences in this specimen translate into the identical CDR3. This sequence joins TRBV10-3 and TRBJ2-3; TRBD2 matches at 7 bases. Unmatched junction bases numbered 0, after V lost 2 bases and J lost 4 bases. The germline V gene has CDR1 ENHRY and CDR2 SYGVKD. The CDR3 extends over 13 amino acids. The DNA for the CDR3 is TGTGCCATCAGTGAGGCGGGGGCAGATACGCAGTATTTT. Its protein product is CAISEAGADTQYF.